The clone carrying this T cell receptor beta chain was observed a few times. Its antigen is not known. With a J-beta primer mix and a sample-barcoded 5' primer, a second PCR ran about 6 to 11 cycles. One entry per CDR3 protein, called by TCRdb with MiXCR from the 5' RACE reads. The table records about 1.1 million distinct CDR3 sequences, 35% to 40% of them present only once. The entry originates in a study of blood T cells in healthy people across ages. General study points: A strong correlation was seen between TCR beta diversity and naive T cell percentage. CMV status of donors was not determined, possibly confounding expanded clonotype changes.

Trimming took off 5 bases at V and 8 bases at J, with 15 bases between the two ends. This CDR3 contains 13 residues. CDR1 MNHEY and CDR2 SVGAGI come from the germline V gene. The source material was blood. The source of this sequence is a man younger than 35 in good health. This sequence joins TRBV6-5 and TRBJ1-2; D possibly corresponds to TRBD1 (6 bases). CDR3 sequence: CASSRTQGLGYTF. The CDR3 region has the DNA TGTGCCAGCAGTCGAACACAGGGATTAGGCTACACCTTC.